What follows are 11 T cell receptor beta chains derived from one specimen sequenced in a study of cytomegalovirus exposure and HLA in healthy donors. A multiplex PCR was run with 60 Vbeta primers and 13 Jbeta primers. Here immunoSEQ multiplex PCR was the method, and the copy in TCRdb shows in-frame clones only, minus some. This table holds 120,000 or so clones, around 77% found once. Source material: PBMCs. These receptors came from a man younger than 35 in good health and CMV-seropositive.

This clone was observed a few times. This chain joins TRBV6-6 and TRBJ1-5; D is unclear. Trimming cost V 4 bases and J 3 bases, with 4 bases left between them. CDR3 length equals 12 residues. Germline V gene sequence: CDR1 MNHNY, CDR2 SVGAGI (reference sequence). For the CDR3, the DNA is TGTGCCAGCAGTTTCTACAATCAGCCCCAGCATTTT. Its protein product is CASSFYNQPQHF.

This chain joins TRBV7-3 and TRBJ1-1; possible D gene TRBD1, 5 bases. The germline V gene has CDR1 SGHTA and CDR2 FQGTGA. Trimming cost V 5 bases and J 11 bases, with 15 bases left between them. This CDR3 is built from 12 residues. The CDR3 here is CASSPGQGMAFF. The CDR3, as DNA: TGTGCCAGCAGCCCAGGCCAGGGCATGGCTTTCTTT.

The chain couples TRBV6-1 to TRBJ1-1, with a possible D match to TRBD1 (6 bases). The CDR3 runs 13 residues. The ends were cut back, 5 bases at V and 2 bases at J, with 9 bases in the middle. Germline loops: CDR1 MNHNS, CDR2 SASEGT. The CDR3: CASSPTGNTEAFF. The CDR3 coding sequence is TGTGCCAGCAGTCCGACAGGCAACACTGAAGCTTTCTTT.

This clone was counted a few times. The rearrangement links TRBV25-1 to TRBJ1-1; D gene uncertain. CDR3 length: 14 residues. Per germline, CDR1 MGHDK and CDR2 SYGVNS. The V gene lost 0 bases and the J gene lost 4 bases, with 9 bases spanning the gap. The CDR3 DNA reads TGTGCCAGCAGTGAATATCAGGAGGGCACTGAAGCTTTCTTT. This translates into CASSEYQEGTEAFF.

The chain employs TRBV7-9 and TRBJ2-2, with D possibly TRBD2 on 6 matching bases. This CDR3 comprises 15 residues. The V end lost 6 bases, the J end lost 2 bases, and 13 bases lay between the germline ends. Per the germline V gene, CDR1 is SEHNR and CDR2 is FQNEAQ (reference sequence). The CDR3 loop reads CASSLRRGNTGELFF. CDR3 coding DNA: TGTGCCAGCAGTTTAAGGCGGGGTAACACCGGGGAGCTGTTTTTT.

V gene TRBV19 combines with J gene TRBJ2-3; possible D gene TRBD1, 6 bases. Deletions cut 5 bases from V and 2 bases from J, with 8 bases between. This CDR3 is 13 amino acids long. Germline-derived CDR1 and CDR2 are LNHDA and SQIVND (reference sequence). In DNA form, the CDR3 reads TGTGCCAGTAGTCAGGGGTTCACAGATACGCAGTATTTT. Amino acids: CASSQGFTDTQYF.

V gene TRBV11-2 combines with J gene TRBJ2-1, with 7 bases identical to TRBD2. Germline CDR1 reads SGHAT; CDR2 reads FQNNGV. The CDR3 runs to 12 residues. Trimming removed 5 bases from V and 10 bases from J; junction bases left unmatched: 5. For the CDR3, the DNA is TGTGCCAGCAGCCCAGCGGGAAACGAGCAGTTCTTC. Its translation: CASSPAGNEQFF.

This chain joins TRBV4-2 and TRBJ1-2; D remains ambiguous. Germline CDR1 and CDR2: LGHNA and YNFKEQ. The CDR3 loop spans 16 amino acids. V lost 1 base, J lost 1 base, and 13 bases lay in between. Written as DNA, the CDR3 is TGTGCCAGCAGCCAAGCGGCAGCGAGACTTAACTATGGCTACACCTTC. This translates into CASSQAAARLNYGYTF.

The chain is built from TRBV7-9 and TRBJ1-3; tentative D call: TRBD1 (6 bases). This CDR3 has 16 residues. V lost 5 bases to trimming and J lost 4 bases, with 18 bases between them. CDR1 is SEHNR and CDR2 is FQNEAQ in the germline V gene (reference sequence). As DNA, the CDR3 is TGTGCCAGCAGCCAAATCAAGGGGGGGTCCGGAAACACCATATATTTT. Translated, it gives CASSQIKGGSGNTIYF.

The chain links TRBV7-9 to TRBJ1-2, with TRBD1 matching 9 bases. CDR3 length: 14 residues. The ends lost 5 bases at V and 7 bases at J; junction bases unmatched: 8. CDR1 is SEHNR, CDR2 FQNEAQ, per germline (reference sequence). CDR3 residues: CASSTSGQGLGYTF. CDR3 in DNA: TGTGCCAGCAGCACTTCAGGACAGGGGCTTGGCTACACCTTC.

The V and J genes are TRBV15 and TRBJ1-2; no firm D call. Germline CDR1 is LNHNV and CDR2 is YYDKDF (reference sequence). Trimming took off 0 bases at V and 2 bases at J, with 7 bases between the two ends. This CDR3 has 14 residues. The CDR3 DNA reads TGTGCCACCAGCAGAGATATGTTAAACTATGGCTACACCTTC. Protein: CATSRDMLNYGYTF.